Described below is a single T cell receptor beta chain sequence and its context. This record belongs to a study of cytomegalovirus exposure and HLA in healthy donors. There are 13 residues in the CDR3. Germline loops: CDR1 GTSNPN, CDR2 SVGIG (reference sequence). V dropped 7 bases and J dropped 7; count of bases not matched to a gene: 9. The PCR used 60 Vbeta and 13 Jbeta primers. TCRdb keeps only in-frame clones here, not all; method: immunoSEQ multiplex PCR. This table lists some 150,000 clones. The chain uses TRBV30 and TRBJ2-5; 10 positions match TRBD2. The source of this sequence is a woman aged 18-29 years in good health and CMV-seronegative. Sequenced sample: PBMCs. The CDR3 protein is CAFKREGLVTQYF. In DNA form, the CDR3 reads TGTGCCTTTAAGCGGGAGGGTCTTGTGACCCAGTACTTC.